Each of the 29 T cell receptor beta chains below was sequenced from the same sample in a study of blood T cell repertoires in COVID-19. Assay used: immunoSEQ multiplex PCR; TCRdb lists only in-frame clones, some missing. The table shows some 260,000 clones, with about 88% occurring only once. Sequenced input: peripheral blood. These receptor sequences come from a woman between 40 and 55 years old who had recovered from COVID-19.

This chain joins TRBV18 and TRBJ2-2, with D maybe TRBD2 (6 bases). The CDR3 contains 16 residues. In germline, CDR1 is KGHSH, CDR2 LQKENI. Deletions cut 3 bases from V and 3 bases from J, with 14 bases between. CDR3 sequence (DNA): TGTGCCAGCTCACCGCTGTGGGGCGGGGACACCGGGGAGCTGTTTTTT. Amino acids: CASSPLWGGDTGELFF.

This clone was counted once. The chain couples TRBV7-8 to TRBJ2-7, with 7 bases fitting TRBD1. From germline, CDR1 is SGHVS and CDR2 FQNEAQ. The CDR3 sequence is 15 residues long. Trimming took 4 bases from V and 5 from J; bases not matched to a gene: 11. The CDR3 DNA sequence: TGTGCCAGCAGCTCCGGTCGACAGGGACGAAACGAGCAGTACTTC. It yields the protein CASSSGRQGRNEQYF.

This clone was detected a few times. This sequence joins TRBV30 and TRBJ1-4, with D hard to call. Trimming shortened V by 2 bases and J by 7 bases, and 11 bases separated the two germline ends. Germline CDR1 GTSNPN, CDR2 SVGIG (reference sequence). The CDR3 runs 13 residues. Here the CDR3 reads CAWSSPPSEKLFF. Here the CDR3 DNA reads TGTGCCTGGAGTAGCCCCCCGAGTGAAAAACTGTTTTTT.

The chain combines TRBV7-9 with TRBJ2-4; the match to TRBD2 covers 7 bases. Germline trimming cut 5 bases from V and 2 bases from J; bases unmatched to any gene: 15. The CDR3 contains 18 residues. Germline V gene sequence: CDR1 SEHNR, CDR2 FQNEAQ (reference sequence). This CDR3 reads CASSPLREGGGTKNIQYF. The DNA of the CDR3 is TGTGCCAGCAGCCCATTACGCGAGGGCGGGGGTACCAAAAACATTCAGTACTTC.

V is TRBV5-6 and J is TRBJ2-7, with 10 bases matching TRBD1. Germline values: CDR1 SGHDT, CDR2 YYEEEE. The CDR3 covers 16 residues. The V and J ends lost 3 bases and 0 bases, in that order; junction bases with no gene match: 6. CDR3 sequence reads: CASSSFGDRGSYEQYF. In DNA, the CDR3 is TGTGCCAGCAGCTCTTTTGGGGACAGGGGCTCCTACGAGCAGTACTTC.

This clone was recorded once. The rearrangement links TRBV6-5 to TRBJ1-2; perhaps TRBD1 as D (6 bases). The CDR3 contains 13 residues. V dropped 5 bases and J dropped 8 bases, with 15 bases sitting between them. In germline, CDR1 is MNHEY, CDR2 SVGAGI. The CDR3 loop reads CASSQNTGRGYTF. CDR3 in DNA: TGTGCCAGCAGTCAAAACACAGGGCGAGGCTACACCTTC.

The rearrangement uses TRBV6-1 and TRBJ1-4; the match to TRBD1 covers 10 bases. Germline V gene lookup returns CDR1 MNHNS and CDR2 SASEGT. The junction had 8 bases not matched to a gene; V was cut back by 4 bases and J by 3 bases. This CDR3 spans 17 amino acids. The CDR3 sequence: CASSARPGQGSNEKLFF. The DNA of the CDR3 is TGTGCCAGCAGTGCCCGGCCGGGACAGGGGTCTAATGAAAAACTGTTTTTT.

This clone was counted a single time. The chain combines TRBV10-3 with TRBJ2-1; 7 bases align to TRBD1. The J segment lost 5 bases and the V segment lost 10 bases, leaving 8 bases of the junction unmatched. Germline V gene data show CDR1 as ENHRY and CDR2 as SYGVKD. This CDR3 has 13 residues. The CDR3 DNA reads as TGTGCCACCCAGGGGGTTTTAAACAATGAGCAGTTCTTC. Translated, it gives CATQGVLNNEQFF.

The DNA for the CDR3 is TGCGCCAGCAGCCCTGGACAGGGCTTACAAGGAGAGACCCAGTACTTC. Translated, it gives CASSPGQGLQGETQYF. The rearrangement links TRBV4-3 to TRBJ2-5; 8 bases match TRBD1. The CDR3 has 16 residues. The trim removed 4 bases at V and 4 bases at J, leaving 11 bases unmatched. Germline-derived CDR1 and CDR2 are LGHNA and YSLEER.

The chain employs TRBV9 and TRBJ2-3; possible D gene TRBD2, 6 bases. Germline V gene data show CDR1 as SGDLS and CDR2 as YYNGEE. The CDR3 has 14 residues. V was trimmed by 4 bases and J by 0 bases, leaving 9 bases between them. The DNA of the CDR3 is TGTGCCAGCAGCCCCGGGACTAGCACAGATACGCAGTATTTT. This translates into CASSPGTSTDTQYF.

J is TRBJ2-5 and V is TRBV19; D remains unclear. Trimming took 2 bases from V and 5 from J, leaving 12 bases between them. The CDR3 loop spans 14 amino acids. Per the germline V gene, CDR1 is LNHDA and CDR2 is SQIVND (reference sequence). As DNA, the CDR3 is TGTGCCAGTAGTATACAGGCCAGGCAGGAGACCCAGTACTTC. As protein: CASSIQARQETQYF.

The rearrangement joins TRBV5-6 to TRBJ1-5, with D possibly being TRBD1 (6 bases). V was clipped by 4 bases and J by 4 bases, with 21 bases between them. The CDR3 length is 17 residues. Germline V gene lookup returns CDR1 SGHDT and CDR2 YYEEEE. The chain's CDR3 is CASSGGGGRKRNQPQHF. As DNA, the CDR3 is TGTGCCAGCAGCGGGGGGGGCGGTAGGAAGAGGAATCAGCCCCAGCATTTT.

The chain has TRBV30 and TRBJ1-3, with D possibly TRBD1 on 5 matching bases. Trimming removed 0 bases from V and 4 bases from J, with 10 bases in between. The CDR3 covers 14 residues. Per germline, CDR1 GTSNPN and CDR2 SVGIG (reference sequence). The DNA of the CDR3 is TGTGCCTGGAGTGTAAAAGGGGTCGGAAACACCATATATTTT. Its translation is CAWSVKGVGNTIYF.

The CDR3 spells CASSSERYGQYF. DNA for the CDR3: TGTGCCAGCAGCTCGGAGAGATACGGGCAGTATTTT. The chain combines TRBV5-6 with TRBJ2-3; no clear D gene. The CDR3 covers 12 residues. Germline CDR1 and CDR2: SGHDT and YYEEEE. Trimming took 3 bases from V and 11 from J, leaving 13 bases between them.

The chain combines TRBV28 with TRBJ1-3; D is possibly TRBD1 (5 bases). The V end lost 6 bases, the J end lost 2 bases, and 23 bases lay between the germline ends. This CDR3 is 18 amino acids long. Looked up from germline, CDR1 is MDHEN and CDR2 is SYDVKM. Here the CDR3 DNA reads TGTGCCAGCAGCTCCCCCCTGGGCAGGGACTTACCTGGAAACACCATATATTTT. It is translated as CASSSPLGRDLPGNTIYF.

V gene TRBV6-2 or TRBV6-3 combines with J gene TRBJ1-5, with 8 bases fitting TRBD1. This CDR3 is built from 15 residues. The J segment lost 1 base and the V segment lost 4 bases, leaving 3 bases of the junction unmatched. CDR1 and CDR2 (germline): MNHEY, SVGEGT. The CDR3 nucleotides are TGTGCCAGCAGTTGGAGACAGGGGAGCAATCAGCCCCAGCATTTT. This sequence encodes CASSWRQGSNQPQHF.

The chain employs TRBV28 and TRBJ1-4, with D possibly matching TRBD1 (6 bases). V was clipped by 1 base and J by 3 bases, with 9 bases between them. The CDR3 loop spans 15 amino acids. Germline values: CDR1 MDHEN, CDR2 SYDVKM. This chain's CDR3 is CASSLSTGANEKLFF. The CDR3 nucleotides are TGTGCCAGCAGTTTATCGACAGGAGCTAATGAAAAACTGTTTTTT.

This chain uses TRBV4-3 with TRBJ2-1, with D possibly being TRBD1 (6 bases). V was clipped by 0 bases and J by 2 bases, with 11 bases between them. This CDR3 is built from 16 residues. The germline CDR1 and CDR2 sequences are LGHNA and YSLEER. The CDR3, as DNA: TGCGCCAGCAGCCAAGATCTGCGACAGGCCTACAATGAGCAGTTCTTC. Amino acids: CASSQDLRQAYNEQFF.

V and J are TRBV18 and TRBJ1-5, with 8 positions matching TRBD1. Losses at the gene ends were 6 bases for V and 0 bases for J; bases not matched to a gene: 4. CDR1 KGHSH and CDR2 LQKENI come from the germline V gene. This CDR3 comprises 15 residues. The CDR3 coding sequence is TGTGCCAGCTCCGGGACAGGCCCTAGCAATCAGCCCCAGCATTTT. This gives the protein CASSGTGPSNQPQHF.

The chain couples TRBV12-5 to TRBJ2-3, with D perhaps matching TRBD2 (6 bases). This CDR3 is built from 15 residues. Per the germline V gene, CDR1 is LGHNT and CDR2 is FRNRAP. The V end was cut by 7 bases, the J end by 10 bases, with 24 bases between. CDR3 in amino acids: CASALGLGTQPAQYF. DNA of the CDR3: TGTGCTAGTGCCCTGGGGCTAGGGACTCAGCCGGCGCAGTATTTT.

CDR3 sequence reads: CASSSQDRGVYGYTF. In DNA form, the CDR3 reads TGTGCCAGCAGCTCTCAGGACAGGGGCGTCTATGGCTACACCTTC. The rearrangement joins TRBV7-9 to TRBJ1-2; 9 bases are shared with TRBD1. Per the germline V gene, CDR1 is SEHNR and CDR2 is FQNEAQ (reference sequence). The CDR3 is made up of 15 amino acids. The ends lost 4 bases at V and 4 bases at J; junction bases unmatched: 7.

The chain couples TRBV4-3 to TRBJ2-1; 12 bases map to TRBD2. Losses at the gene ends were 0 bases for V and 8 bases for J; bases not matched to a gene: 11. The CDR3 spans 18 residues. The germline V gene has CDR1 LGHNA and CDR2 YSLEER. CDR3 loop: CASSQELLAGGRGDEQFF. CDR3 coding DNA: TGCGCCAGCAGCCAAGAATTACTAGCGGGGGGCCGAGGGGATGAGCAGTTCTTC.

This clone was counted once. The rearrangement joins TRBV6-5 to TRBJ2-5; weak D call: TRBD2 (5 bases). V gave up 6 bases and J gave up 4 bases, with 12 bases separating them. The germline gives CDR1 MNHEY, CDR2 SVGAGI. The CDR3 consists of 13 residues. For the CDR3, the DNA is TGTGCCAGCAGATCGGGATTCCCAGAGACCCAGTACTTC. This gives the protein CASRSGFPETQYF.

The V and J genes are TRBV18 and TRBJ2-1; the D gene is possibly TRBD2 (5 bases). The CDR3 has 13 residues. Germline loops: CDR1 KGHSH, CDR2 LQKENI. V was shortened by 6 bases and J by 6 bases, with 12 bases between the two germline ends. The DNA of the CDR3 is TGTGCCAGCTCGGCGGGTCAAACCAATGAGCAGTTCTTC. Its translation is CASSAGQTNEQFF.

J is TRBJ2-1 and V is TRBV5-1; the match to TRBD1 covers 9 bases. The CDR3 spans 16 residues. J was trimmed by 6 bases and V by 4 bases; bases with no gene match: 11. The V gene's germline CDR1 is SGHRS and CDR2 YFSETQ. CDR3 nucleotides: TGCGCCAGCAGCCTGACAGGGGGAGTTGGGGCCAATGAGCAGTTCTTC. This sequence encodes CASSLTGGVGANEQFF.

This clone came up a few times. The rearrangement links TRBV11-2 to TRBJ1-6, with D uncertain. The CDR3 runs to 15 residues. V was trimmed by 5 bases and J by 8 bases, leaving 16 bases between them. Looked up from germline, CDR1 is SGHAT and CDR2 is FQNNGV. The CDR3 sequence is CASSPSHSVDSPLHF. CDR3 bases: TGTGCCAGCAGCCCCTCGCATAGTGTGGATTCACCCCTCCACTTT.

The CDR3 sequence: CASRRADTQYF. The CDR3 region has the DNA TGTGCCAGCAGGCGAGCAGATACGCAGTATTTT. This sequence joins TRBV12-3 or TRBV12-4 and TRBJ2-3; no definite D call. CDR3 length: 11 residues. Trimming cost V 6 bases and J 4 bases, with 5 bases left between them.

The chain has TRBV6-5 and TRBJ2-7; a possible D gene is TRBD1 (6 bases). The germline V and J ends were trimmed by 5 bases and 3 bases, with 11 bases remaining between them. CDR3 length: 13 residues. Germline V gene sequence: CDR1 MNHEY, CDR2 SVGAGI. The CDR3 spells CASSRTESYEQYF. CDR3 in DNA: TGTGCCAGCAGTAGGACAGAGAGCTACGAGCAGTACTTC.

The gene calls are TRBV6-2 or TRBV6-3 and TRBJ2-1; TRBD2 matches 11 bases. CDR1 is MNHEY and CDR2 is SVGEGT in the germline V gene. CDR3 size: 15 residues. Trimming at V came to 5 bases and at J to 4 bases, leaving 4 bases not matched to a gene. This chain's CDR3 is CASSRLAGMYNEQFF. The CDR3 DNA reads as TGTGCCAGCAGTCGACTAGCGGGGATGTACAATGAGCAGTTCTTC.